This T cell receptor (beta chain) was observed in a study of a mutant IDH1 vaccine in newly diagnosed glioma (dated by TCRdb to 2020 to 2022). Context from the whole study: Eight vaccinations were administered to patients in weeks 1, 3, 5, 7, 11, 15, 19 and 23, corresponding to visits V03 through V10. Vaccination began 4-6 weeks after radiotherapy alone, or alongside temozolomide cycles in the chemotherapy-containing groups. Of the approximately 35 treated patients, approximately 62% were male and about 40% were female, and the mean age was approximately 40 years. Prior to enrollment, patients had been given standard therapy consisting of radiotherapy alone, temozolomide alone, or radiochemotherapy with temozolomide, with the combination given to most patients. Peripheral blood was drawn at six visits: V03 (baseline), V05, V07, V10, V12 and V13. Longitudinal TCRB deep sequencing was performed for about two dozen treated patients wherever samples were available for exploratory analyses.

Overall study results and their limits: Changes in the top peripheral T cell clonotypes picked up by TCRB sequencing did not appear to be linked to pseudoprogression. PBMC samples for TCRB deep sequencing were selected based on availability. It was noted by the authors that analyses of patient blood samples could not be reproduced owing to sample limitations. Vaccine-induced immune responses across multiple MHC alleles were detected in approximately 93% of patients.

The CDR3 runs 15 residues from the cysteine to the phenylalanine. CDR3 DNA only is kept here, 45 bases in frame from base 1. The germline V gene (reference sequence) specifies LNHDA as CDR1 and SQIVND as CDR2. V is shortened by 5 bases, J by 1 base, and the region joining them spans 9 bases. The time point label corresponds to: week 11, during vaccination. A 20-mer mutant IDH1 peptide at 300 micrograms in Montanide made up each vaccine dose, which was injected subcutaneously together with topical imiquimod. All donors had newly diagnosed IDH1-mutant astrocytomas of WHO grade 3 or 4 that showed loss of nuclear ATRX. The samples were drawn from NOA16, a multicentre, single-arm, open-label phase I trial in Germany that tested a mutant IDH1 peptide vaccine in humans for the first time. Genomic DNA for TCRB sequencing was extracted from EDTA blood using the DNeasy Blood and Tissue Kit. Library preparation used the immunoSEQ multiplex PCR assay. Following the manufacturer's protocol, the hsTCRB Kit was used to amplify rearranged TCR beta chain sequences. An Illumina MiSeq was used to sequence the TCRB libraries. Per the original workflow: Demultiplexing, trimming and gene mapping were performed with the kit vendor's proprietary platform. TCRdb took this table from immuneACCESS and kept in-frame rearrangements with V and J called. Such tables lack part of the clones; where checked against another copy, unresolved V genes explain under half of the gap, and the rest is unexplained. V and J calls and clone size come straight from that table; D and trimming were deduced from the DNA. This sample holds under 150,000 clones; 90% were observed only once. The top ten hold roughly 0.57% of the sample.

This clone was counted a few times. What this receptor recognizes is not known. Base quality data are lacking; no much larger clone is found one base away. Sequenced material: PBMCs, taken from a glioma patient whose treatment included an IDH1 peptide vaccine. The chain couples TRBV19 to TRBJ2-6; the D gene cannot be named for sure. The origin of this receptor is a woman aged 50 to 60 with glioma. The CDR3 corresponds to CASSDSGSGANVLTF. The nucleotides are TGTGCCAGTAGTGACTCCGGGTCTGGGGCCAACGTCCTGACTTTC.